This T cell receptor (beta chain) originates from a study of blood T cell repertoires in COVID-19. Study summary: PBMCs, B-cell-depleted T cells, or T cells were the source of the cDNA or gDNA that made up the material.

Study processing details: From reference gene primer amplification, estimates of nucleated cell counts were derived. Data came from immunoSEQ multiplex PCR; TCRdb stores just in-frame clones and leaves some out. V, J and clone size are those of that table, while D and trimming were read from the DNA. The sample includes fewer than 95,000 clones, approximately 90% seen only once; the top ten take roughly 15%. The CDR3 extends over 18 amino acids. CDR1 is LGHNA and CDR2 is YNFKEQ in the germline V gene. Trimming removed 1 base from V and 1 base from J; junction bases left unmatched: 6. The TCR sequence derives from a male donor with acute or convalescent COVID-19. The sequenced material came from peripheral blood. The chain combines TRBV4-2 with TRBJ2-1, with 11 bases fitting TRBD2. The CDR3 sequence is CASSQVGLAGGSYNEQFF. DNA for the CDR3: TGTGCCAGCAGCCAAGTTGGGCTAGCGGGGGGTTCCTACAATGAGCAGTTCTTC.